These 10 T cell receptor beta chains share one sample of origin, sequenced in a study of T-cell memory formation after mild COVID-19. TCRdb analysed the 5' RACE reads with MiXCR anew, one entry per CDR3 protein. The sample lists some 440,000 distinct CDR3 sequences, around 27% occurring once. The sequencing sample was made of PBMCs or a T cell subset sorted from them (not recorded which). All receptors come from an adult woman who had mild COVID-19 (a few samples of this study predate the infection). Cell type and time point are not known.

This rearrangement joins TRBV4-3 to TRBJ2-1; D remains ambiguous. Germline lookup yields CDR1 LGHNA and CDR2 YSLEER. The V end lost 0 bases, the J end lost 2 bases, and 8 bases lay between the germline ends. There are 15 residues in the CDR3. The CDR3 DNA reads TGCGCCAGCAGCCAAGATACGTCTACCTACAATGAGCAGTTCTTC. This translates into CASSQDTSTYNEQFF.

The CDR3 sequence: CSVELDEQYF. CDR3 in DNA: TGCAGCGTTGAATTGGACGAGCAGTACTTC. This sequence joins TRBV29-1 and TRBJ2-7; D unclear. The CDR3 runs 10 residues. Trimming cost V 2 bases and J 5 bases, with 4 bases left between them. Germline V CDR1 and CDR2: SQVTM, ANQGSEA.

This clonotype was picked up a small number of times. The chain carries TRBV7-3 and TRBJ1-1, with TRBD1 identical over 9 bases. The junction had 5 bases not matched to a gene; V was cut back by 5 bases and J by 4 bases. The CDR3 is 14 amino acids. Germline values: CDR1 SGHTA, CDR2 FQGTGA. The CDR3 region has the DNA TGTGCCAGCAGCCCAGGGACAGGGAGCACTGAAGCTTTCTTT. Its translation: CASSPGTGSTEAFF.

The J gene is TRBJ2-2, the V gene TRBV4-3, with a tentative D call TRBD2 (5 bases). Trimming cost V 3 bases and J 4 bases, with 12 bases left between them. The V gene's germline CDR1 is LGHNA and CDR2 YSLEER. The CDR3 covers 15 residues. Here the CDR3 reads CASSHRGMSTGELFF. The CDR3 nucleotides are TGCGCCAGCAGCCACCGGGGAATGAGCACCGGGGAGCTGTTTTTT.

This clonotype was seen a handful of times. This chain links TRBV24-1 with TRBJ1-1; D is unresolved. There are 13 residues in the CDR3. V shed 10 bases and J shed 0 bases, with 11 bases lying between them. CDR1 is KGHDR and CDR2 is SFDVKD in the germline V gene. The CDR3 loop reads CATQKDLNTEAFF. The CDR3 coding sequence is TGTGCCACGCAAAAGGACCTGAACACTGAAGCTTTCTTT.

The genes are TRBV12-3 or TRBV12-4 and TRBJ2-7, with D perhaps TRBD1 (5 bases). The CDR3 spans 14 residues. Trimming cost V 5 bases and J 2 bases, with 13 bases left between them. This CDR3 reads CASSARGSTYEQYF. The CDR3 coding sequence is TGTGCCAGCAGTGCTAGGGGCAGTACCTACGAGCAGTACTTC.

This chain connects TRBV6-5 to TRBJ1-1, with TRBD1 identical over 8 bases. CDR3 length: 17 amino acids. Trimming took 6 bases from V and 4 from J; bases not matched to a gene: 16. The germline V gene encodes CDR1 MNHEY and CDR2 SVGAGI. The CDR3 nucleotides are TGTGCCAGCAGCCTAAGGGGCAGGGGGCGTTCGGGCACTGAAGCTTTCTTT. This encodes CASSLRGRGRSGTEAFF.

The V gene is TRBV6-1, the J gene TRBJ2-1; 10 positions agree with TRBD2. From germline, CDR1 is MNHNS and CDR2 SASEGT. The CDR3 is 15 residues long. Trimming took 4 bases from V and 7 from J; bases not matched to a gene: 7. CDR3 amino acids: CASSGERGGLNEQFF. For the CDR3, the DNA is TGTGCCAGCAGTGGGGAGCGGGGGGGCTTAAATGAGCAGTTCTTC.

This clonotype has more than one count but fewer than ten. This sequence joins TRBV20-1 and TRBJ2-3, with TRBD2 identical over 11 bases. The CDR3 is 15 residues long. V lost 3 bases to trimming and J lost 7 bases; unmatched junction nucleotides: 9. Germline assignment: CDR1 DFQATT and CDR2 SNEGSKA (reference sequence). CDR3 region: CSARGTSGSWYTQYF. The CDR3 nucleotides read TGCAGTGCTAGGGGAACTAGCGGGAGTTGGTATACGCAGTATTTT.

This clonotype was counted at least ten times. The rearrangement links TRBV27 to TRBJ2-7; D is perhaps TRBD2 (6 bases). Germline CDR1 MNHEY, CDR2 SMNVEV (reference sequence). V lost 0 bases and J lost 4, with 7 bases in between. This CDR3 has 13 residues. CDR3 coding DNA: TGTGCCAGCAGTTTATCTGCGGGATACGAGCAGTACTTC. It is translated as CASSLSAGYEQYF.